The rows below give T cell receptor beta chains drawn from one sample of a study of radiotherapy plus CTLA-4 blockade in lung cancer. Sequenced by immunoSEQ multiplex PCR; TCRdb stores in-frame clones only, minus some. The repertoire includes tens of thousands of clones, approximately 76% of them detected once, and more than 15% sits in the top ten. Here the sequenced sample was peripheral blood, taken from a patient treated with radiotherapy plus ipilimumab. The receptor source for this set is a human donor with non-small cell lung cancer whose response to radiotherapy plus ipilimumab could not be evaluated. Some clones in this sample may be carry-over from other donors' samples. CDR3s include the opening cysteine and the closing phenylalanine or tryptophan. Fields, in order: D gene, clone size, V gene, J gene, CDR3 protein, CDR3 DNA. D genes are given only for firm matches. The size field is filled for only some rows; it gives once, few, many or a size class.

TRBD2	-	TRBV5-4	TRBJ2-1	CASSQSGGAIYNEQFF	TGTGCCAGCAGCCAAAGCGGGGGGGCAATCTACAATGAGCAGTTCTTC
TRBD1	-	TRBV7-2	TRBJ1-6	CASSLREGARSSPLHF	TGTGCCAGCAGCTTAAGAGAGGGGGCGAGGTCCTCACCCCTCCACTTT
-	-	TRBV6-6	TRBJ2-5	CASSSSKEGAWETQYF	TGTGCCAGCAGTTCCTCCAAGGAGGGGGCCTGGGAGACCCAGTACTTC
TRBD1	-	TRBV29-1	TRBJ2-1	CSVETGTGMLNEQFF	TGCAGCGTTGAAACGGGGACAGGGATGTTGAATGAGCAGTTCTTC
TRBD1	-	TRBV9	TRBJ1-2	CASSPDRGYGYTF	TGTGCCAGCAGCCCGGACAGGGGCTATGGCTACACCTTC
TRBD1	-	TRBV4-3	TRBJ2-7	CASSQDWLGQTSYEQYF	TGCGCCAGCAGCCAAGATTGGTTGGGACAGACCTCCTACGAGCAGTACTTC
TRBD1	once	TRBV5-6	TRBJ1-1	CASSLGTGEAFF	TGTGCCAGCAGCCTTGGGACAGGGGAAGCTTTCTTT
TRBD1	-	TRBV6-6	TRBJ1-3	CASSRTGTGNTIYF	TGTGCCAGCAGTCGGACAGGGACTGGAAACACCATATATTTT
TRBD1	few	TRBV6-5	TRBJ1-4	CASSYLQGAGEKLFF	TGTGCCAGCAGTTACTTACAGGGGGCGGGTGAAAAACTGTTTTTT
-	-	TRBV5-6	TRBJ2-7	CASSHTGYEQYF	TGTGCCAGCAGCCACACAGGATACGAGCAGTACTTC
-	-	TRBV2	TRBJ1-1	CASTIMNTEAFF	TGTGCCAGCACCATCATGAACACTGAAGCTTTCTTT
-	-	TRBV18	TRBJ1-5	CASSPQQDQPQHF	TGTGCCAGCTCACCGCAGCAGGATCAGCCCCAGCATTTT
TRBD1	-	TRBV19	TRBJ1-5	CASRIGQDWVSNQPQHF	TGTGCCAGTAGGATCGGACAGGATTGGGTGAGCAATCAGCCCCAGCATTTT
-	-	TRBV30	TRBJ1-2	CAWTSGVGGYTF	TGTGCCTGGACGTCGGGGGTTGGAGGCTACACCTTC
-	-	TRBV5-1	TRBJ1-6	CASSLGQGRDSPLHF	TGCGCCAGCAGCTTGGGTCAGGGGCGTGATTCACCCCTCCACTTT
-	-	TRBV19	TRBJ1-5	CASSPGPYSNQPQHF	TGTGCCAGTAGTCCAGGGCCTTATAGCAATCAGCCCCAGCATTTT
-	-	TRBV5-1	TRBJ1-3	CASSPAPGMHSGNTIYF	TGCGCCAGCAGCCCGGCACCAGGGATGCACTCTGGAAACACCATATATTTT
-	many	TRBV10-3	TRBJ2-6	CAISESGGQSVLTF	TGTGCCATCAGTGAGTCGGGGGGGCAGAGCGTCCTGACTTTC
-	-	TRBV9	TRBJ1-1	CASSVEGLTEAFF	TGTGCCAGCAGCGTAGAGGGGCTCACTGAAGCTTTCTTT
-	-	TRBV12-5	TRBJ2-7	CASGLVLHLRGYEQYF	TGTGCTAGTGGTTTGGTACTGCACCTAAGGGGCTACGAGCAGTACTTC
TRBD1	-	TRBV11-2	TRBJ1-2	CASSLAQGAQGGYTF	TGTGCCAGCAGCTTAGCCCAGGGGGCCCAGGGGGGCTACACCTTC
-	-	TRBV10-3	TRBJ1-1	CAIKDPKGTYLDEAFF	TGTGCCATCAAGGACCCGAAGGGGACATACCTAGATGAAGCTTTCTTT
TRBD1	-	TRBV5-1	TRBJ1-4	CASRIRQGDNEKLFF	TGCGCCAGCAGAATCCGACAGGGAGACAATGAAAAACTGTTTTTT
-	-	TRBV2	TRBJ1-1	CASSEAGREAFF	TGTGCCAGCAGTGAAGCCGGCAGGGAAGCTTTCTTT
TRBD1	-	TRBV5-1	TRBJ1-2	CASSLAQGAYGYTF	TGCGCCAGCAGCTTGGCACAGGGGGCCTATGGCTACACCTTC
TRBD2	-	TRBV2	TRBJ2-1	CASRKTSGGANEQFF	TGTGCCAGCAGAAAGACTAGCGGGGGAGCGAATGAGCAGTTCTTC
-	-	TRBV9	TRBJ1-4	CASSVGPSSANEKLFF	TGTGCCAGCAGCGTAGGGCCTTCGAGCGCTAATGAAAAACTGTTTTTT
TRBD1	-	TRBV30	TRBJ2-5	CAWGTGGETQYF	TGTGCCTGGGGTACAGGGGGAGAGACCCAGTACTTC
-	-	TRBV28	TRBJ2-5	CASSLLGGVGQQETQYF	TGTGCCAGCAGTTTATTGGGGGGGGTCGGACAGCAAGAGACCCAGTACTTC
-	-	TRBV7-9	TRBJ2-1	CASSAPMREGEQFF	TGTGCCAGCAGCGCCCCGATGCGCGAGGGTGAGCAGTTCTTC
-	-	TRBV4-1	TRBJ1-2	CASSPGTANYGYTF	TGCGCCAGCAGCCCTGGTACTGCTAACTATGGCTACACCTTC
TRBD1	few	TRBV13	TRBJ2-5	CASSPQGEETQYF	TGTGCCAGCAGCCCTCAGGGGGAGGAGACCCAGTACTTC
-	few	TRBV5-1	TRBJ1-2	CASSFTSGARGYTF	TGCGCCAGCAGCTTCACCTCAGGGGCCCGGGGCTACACCTTC
TRBD1	-	TRBV2	TRBJ1-4	CASSAGTGKEKLFF	TGTGCCAGCAGCGCCGGGACAGGCAAGGAAAAACTGTTTTTT
TRBD1	few	TRBV10-3	TRBJ1-2	CAISDQDRGNYGYTF	TGTGCCATCAGTGACCAGGACAGGGGTAACTATGGCTACACCTTC
-	-	TRBV5-1	TRBJ1-1	CASSIRSGVNTEAFF	TGCGCCAGCAGCATAAGGTCGGGGGTGAACACTGAAGCTTTCTTT
-	-	TRBV6-1	TRBJ1-2	CASSAQQENYGYTF	TGTGCCAGCAGTGCACAACAGGAGAACTATGGCTACACCTTC
TRBD1	-	TRBV30	TRBJ1-4	CAWSGTGVEKLFF	TGTGCCTGGTCCGGGACAGGGGTTGAAAAACTGTTTTTT
TRBD2	-	TRBV9	TRBJ2-3	CASSVDGGGITDTQYF	TGTGCCAGCAGCGTAGACGGGGGGGGGATCACAGATACGCAGTATTTT
-	few	TRBV6-5	TRBJ1-5	CASSRVMAYNQPQHF	TGTGCCAGCAGTCGGGTCATGGCATACAATCAGCCCCAGCATTTT
-	-	TRBV11-2	TRBJ1-3	CASSPQTSSGNTIYF	TGTGCCAGCAGCCCCCAGACAAGTTCTGGAAACACCATATATTTT
-	-	TRBV5-6	TRBJ2-1	CASSSRGYNEQFF	TGTGCCAGCAGCTCCCGCGGTTACAATGAGCAGTTCTTC
-	-	TRBV7-2	TRBJ1-5	CASSFGGTLYSNQPQHF	TGTGCCAGCAGCTTCGGGGGGACCCTTTATAGCAATCAGCCCCAGCATTTT
-	-	TRBV30	TRBJ1-4	CAWIPEGRVGEKLFF	TGTGCCTGGATCCCAGAAGGCAGGGTAGGGGAAAAACTGTTTTTT
-	-	TRBV6-5	TRBJ2-7	CASSTGLYEQYF	TGTGCCAGCAGTACTGGACTCTACGAGCAGTACTTC
TRBD1	-	TRBV18	TRBJ1-5	CASSPNRGNNQPQHF	TGTGCCAGCTCCCCAAACAGGGGTAACAATCAGCCCCAGCATTTT